The 21 T cell receptor beta chains reported below all come from one sample, sequenced in a study of cytomegalovirus exposure and HLA in healthy donors. The primer mix had 60 Vbeta and 13 Jbeta primers. Repertoires were generated with immunoSEQ multiplex PCR, while TCRdb's copy carries only in-frame clones and drops some. The table has about 120,000 clones, approximately 80% seen once. Sequenced: PBMCs. The receptors come from a female donor in good health and CMV-seropositive.

This sequence joins TRBV2 and TRBJ1-2; D gene uncertain. Germline CDR1 SNHLY, CDR2 FYNNEI. The CDR3 has 12 residues. V lost 6 bases, J lost 3 bases, and 8 bases lay in between. The chain's CDR3 is CASRQLDYGYTF. For the CDR3, the DNA is TGTGCCAGCAGACAGCTGGACTATGGCTACACCTTC.

The chain uses TRBV6-6 and TRBJ2-7, with 7 nucleotides matching TRBD2. Germline-derived CDR1 and CDR2 are MNHNY and SVGAGI (reference sequence). The V and J ends lost 6 bases and 6 bases, in that order; junction bases with no gene match: 8. The CDR3 is 13 amino acids. The CDR3 loop reads CASRRTPGGEQYF. For the CDR3, the DNA is TGTGCCAGCAGACGTACCCCGGGGGGCGAGCAGTACTTC.

CDR3 protein: CASSLGRGNYGYTF. The DNA for the CDR3 is TGTGCCAGCAGCTTAGGCAGGGGGAACTATGGCTACACCTTC. The genes are TRBV5-5 and TRBJ1-2, with 7 bases matching TRBD1. The germline V gene has CDR1 SGHKS and CDR2 YYEKEE (reference sequence). Trimming took 2 bases from V and 2 from J; bases not matched to a gene: 3. The CDR3 consists of 14 residues.

J is TRBJ2-7 and V is TRBV5-4; TRBD1 agrees at 9 bases. V shed 4 bases and J 5 bases; nucleotides not matched to a gene: 7. From germline, CDR1 is SGHNT and CDR2 YYREEE (reference sequence). The CDR3 length is 14 residues. The CDR3 DNA is TGTGCCAGCAGCCTTTGGACAGGGGAGGACGAGCAGTACTTC. Translating it yields CASSLWTGEDEQYF.

The J gene is TRBJ1-2, the V gene TRBV2, with D maybe TRBD1 (5 bases). The V gene's germline CDR1 is SNHLY and CDR2 FYNNEI. V gave up 5 bases and J gave up 5 bases, with 12 bases separating them. The CDR3 is 13 amino acids. The CDR3 protein is CASSIYRSYGYTF. The CDR3 nucleotides are TGTGCCAGCAGTATTTACAGGTCATATGGCTACACCTTC.

This clone was counted between two and nine times. This chain uses TRBV4-1 with TRBJ1-2, with 8 bases matching TRBD1. In germline, CDR1 is MGHRA, CDR2 YSYEKL. The V segment lost 1 base and the J segment 3 bases; nucleotides outside the gene matches: 7. CDR3 length equals 16 residues. The CDR3 bases are TGCGCCAGCAGCCAAGTTAGTTTGGGACAGGACTATGGCTACACCTTC. Protein sequence: CASSQVSLGQDYGYTF.

Comment on this clone: This sample also contains other DNA sequences that code for the same CDR3. The V gene is TRBV5-4, the J gene TRBJ2-5; tentative D call: TRBD2 (5 bases). This CDR3 is built from 13 residues. The V and J ends lost 2 bases and 4 bases respectively, with 9 bases between them. Germline-derived CDR1 and CDR2 are SGHNT and YYREEE (reference sequence). The CDR3 DNA is TGTGCCAGCAGCTTAAAAGGAGGAGAGACCCAGTACTTC. Translation: CASSLKGGETQYF.

V and J are TRBV7-2 and TRBJ2-1; 12 nucleotides line up with TRBD2. Trimming cost V 3 bases and J 7 bases; bases outside gene matches: 7. The CDR3 spans 16 residues. Germline loops: CDR1 SGHTA, CDR2 FQGNSA. The CDR3 DNA is TGTGCCAGCAGCTTGTTTCTAGCGGGGGGGCGGAATGAGCAGTTCTTC. Encoded protein: CASSLFLAGGRNEQFF.

This chain links TRBV30 with TRBJ1-1; TRBD1 aligns across 8 bases. Per germline, CDR1 GTSNPN and CDR2 SVGIG (reference sequence). Germline trimming cut 5 bases from V and 5 bases from J; bases unmatched to any gene: 7. This CDR3 region has 13 residues. The DNA for the CDR3 is TGTGCCTGGTCACAGGGGGAAAGGACTGAAGCTTTCTTT. It yields the protein CAWSQGERTEAFF.

CDR3 nucleotide sequence: TGTGCCAGCAGCTTTGAGACAGGGTCACCCCTCCACTTT. Translating gives CASSFETGSPLHF. V and J are TRBV9 and TRBJ1-6; the match to TRBD1 covers 7 bases. CDR3 length: 13 residues. The germline CDR1 and CDR2 sequences are SGDLS and YYNGEE. With 4 bases clipped from V and 10 bases from J, the junction kept 5 bases outside the gene matches.

V usage is TRBV7-6 and J usage is TRBJ2-1; 7 bases fit TRBD2. The CDR3 covers 16 residues. The germline gives CDR1 SGHVS, CDR2 FNYEAQ. V shed 2 bases, J shed 7 bases, and the junction held 11 bases outside the gene matches. CDR3 in DNA: TGTGCCAGCAGCTTACTTTTTGGCCCCGGGGGGAATGAGCAGTTCTTC. Protein: CASSLLFGPGGNEQFF.

The chain recombines TRBV5-4 with TRBJ2-4, with D hard to call. Germline V gene sequence: CDR1 SGHNT, CDR2 YYREEE (reference sequence). V dropped 4 bases and J dropped 1 base, with 12 bases sitting between them. This CDR3 spans 15 amino acids. The CDR3 is CASSHPREAKNIQYF. Written as DNA, the CDR3 is TGTGCCAGCAGCCACCCCCGAGAGGCCAAAAACATTCAGTACTTC.

This chain uses TRBV6-5 with TRBJ2-7, with 11 bases that match TRBD1. The CDR3 is 15 residues long. V was clipped by 4 bases and J by 2 bases; unmatched bases: 4. CDR1 is MNHEY, CDR2 SVGAGI, per germline. CDR3 DNA sequence: TGTGCCAGCAGTTCCGGGACAGGGGGGACCTACGAGCAGTACTTC. Translating it yields CASSSGTGGTYEQYF.

This rearrangement joins TRBV28 to TRBJ1-4; D is ambiguous. V lost 5 bases and J lost 6, with 10 bases in between. Per germline, CDR1 MDHEN and CDR2 SYDVKM. This CDR3 is built from 13 residues. The CDR3 region has the DNA TGTGCCAGCAGTACCGGGGATTATGAAAAACTGTTTTTT. Translation gives CASSTGDYEKLFF.

Notes on this clone: The sample has other DNA sequences that encode this CDR3 too. The chain joins TRBV5-4 to TRBJ1-2; no clear D gene. The CDR3 covers 13 residues. V lost 4 bases to trimming and J lost 2 bases, with 9 bases between them. Germline V gene lookup returns CDR1 SGHNT and CDR2 YYREEE (reference sequence). CDR3 loop: CASSPGGNYGYTF. CDR3 bases: TGTGCCAGCAGCCCCGGAGGGAACTATGGCTACACCTTC. Looking up the rest from reference TRBV5-4 and TRBJ1-2 gives the full variable domain: ETGVTQSPTHLIKTRGQQVTLRCSSQSGHNTVSWYQQALGQGPQFIFQYYREEENGRGNFPPRFSGLQFPNYSSELNVNALELDDSALYLCASSPGGNYGYTFGSGTRLTVV.

This chain uses TRBV5-4 with TRBJ2-3; 7 bases map to TRBD1. Losses at the gene ends were 4 bases for V and 0 bases for J; bases not matched to a gene: 2. Germline CDR1 reads SGHNT; CDR2 reads YYREEE (reference sequence). CDR3 length: 14 residues. The CDR3 spells CASSLQGSTDTQYF. The DNA of the CDR3 is TGTGCCAGCAGCCTACAGGGGAGCACAGATACGCAGTATTTT. The full variable domain, completed using reference TRBV5-4 and TRBJ2-3, is ETGVTQSPTHLIKTRGQQVTLRCSSQSGHNTVSWYQQALGQGPQFIFQYYREEENGRGNFPPRFSGLQFPNYSSELNVNALELDDSALYLCASSLQGSTDTQYFGPGTRLTVL.

This chain links TRBV27 with TRBJ2-7; D not certain. The CDR3 totals 14 residues. Germline assignment: CDR1 MNHEY and CDR2 SMNVEV (reference sequence). Trimming cost V 5 bases and J 6 bases, with 17 bases left between them. CDR3 coding DNA: TGTGCCAGCAGTCAGGATGGCGATATCGGCGAGCAGTACTTC. Protein sequence: CASSQDGDIGEQYF.

V is TRBV2 and J is TRBJ1-6; D is unresolved. Trimming pared 3 bases from V and 10 bases from J, leaving 13 bases between. The length of the CDR3 is 14 residues. From germline, CDR1 is SNHLY and CDR2 FYNNEI. CDR3 sequence: CASSEGAVRSPLHF. CDR3 DNA sequence: TGTGCCAGCAGTGAGGGAGCCGTTCGGTCACCCCTCCACTTT.

The chain carries TRBV5-1 and TRBJ2-5; 7 positions match TRBD2. The CDR3 totals 13 residues. Per germline, CDR1 SGHRS and CDR2 YFSETQ. V was pared by 7 bases and J by 2 bases, with 5 bases of the junction left unmatched. The CDR3, as DNA: TGCGCCAGCGGGGGACTACCTCAAGAGACCCAGTACTTC. This encodes CASGGLPQETQYF.

The chain combines TRBV4-3 with TRBJ2-1; D remains ambiguous. The germline CDR1 and CDR2 sequences are LGHNA and YSLEER. CDR3 length: 12 amino acids. Trimming left V 0 bases short and J 12 bases short, with 9 bases between. CDR3 DNA sequence: TGCGCCAGCAGCCAAGATTTACAGAGGCAGTTCTTC. Protein sequence: CASSQDLQRQFF.

CDR3 sequence reads: CATSRGWDNYEQYF. The CDR3 DNA sequence: TGTGCCACCAGCAGAGGCTGGGACAACTACGAGCAGTACTTC. The chain recombines TRBV15 with TRBJ2-7, with D possibly being TRBD1 (6 bases). Trimming took 1 base from V and 3 from J, leaving 10 bases between them. Germline CDR1 and CDR2: LNHNV and YYDKDF (reference sequence). The length of the CDR3 is 14 residues.